This paragraph reports one TCR beta chain. The target antigen is unknown. Sequenced by immunoSEQ multiplex PCR; TCRdb stores in-frame clones only, minus some. The table shows roughly 1,600,000 clones, with 98% to 99% occurring only once. The sample belongs to a study of shared clonotypes between healthy human individuals. This CDR3 contains 15 residues. Per the germline V gene, CDR1 is SGDLS and CDR2 is YYNGEE. V shed 4 bases and J 5 bases; nucleotides not matched to a gene: 5. Findings and limits, study-wide: Non-shared clonotypes had lower generation probabilities than those shared by all four donors.

The rearrangement uses TRBV9 and TRBJ2-2; 10 nucleotides agree with TRBD1. The source material was naive CD4+ T cells sorted from blood. The subset: CD45RA+ positively selected. The TCR sequence derives from a man aged 25-40 years in good health. The CDR3 is CASSYRDRGTGELFF. The CDR3 region has the DNA TGTGCCAGCAGCTACCGGGACAGGGGTACCGGGGAGCTGTTTTTT. The full variable domain, rest sourced from reference TRBV9 and TRBJ2-2, is DSGVTQTPKHLITATGQRVTLRCSPRSGDLSVYWYQQSLDQGLQFLIQYYNGEERAKGNILERFSAQQFPDLHSELNLSSLELGDSALYFCASSYRDRGTGELFFGEGSRLTVL.